Presented here are 14 T cell receptor beta chains from one specimen sequenced in a study of regulatory T cells in long-lasting Graves disease. Arm-PCR of CDR3 regions with iRepertoire HTBI primers generated TCR beta libraries. TCRdb re-derived calls from the multiplex PCR reads in MiXCR, one entry per CDR3 protein. The sample consists of 400,000 to 500,000 distinct CDR3 sequences, 15% of them appearing once. The sample's time point: newly diagnosed GD, antithyroid drugs for less than 3 months. Extracted RNA from PBMCs served as the source of the TCR library. This same sample was also part of a study on T cells in Graves' hyperthyroidism and ophthalmopathy.

Sequencing was performed on peripheral blood mononuclear cells (PBMCs), taken at new diagnosis, from a patient treated with antithyroid drugs. These receptors were obtained from a middle-aged woman with Graves disease.

The CDR3 spells CASCSDVERAEETQYF. The CDR3 DNA reads TGTGCCAGCTGTAGCGATGTTGAGCGCGCAGAAGAGACCCAGTACTTC. The chain uses TRBV27 and TRBJ2-5, with a weak D call TRBD2 (5 bases). Trimming took off 8 bases at V and 3 bases at J, with 22 bases between the two ends. The germline V gene encodes CDR1 MNHEY and CDR2 SMNVEV (reference sequence). The CDR3 covers 16 residues.

The table lists this clonotype with many counts. The chain couples TRBV18 to TRBJ2-5, with 13 bases aligning to TRBD2. J gave up 6 bases and V 3 bases, and 4 bases lay outside the gene matches. This CDR3 contains 15 residues. Germline lookup yields CDR1 KGHSH and CDR2 LQKENI. The CDR3 loop is CASSPGTSGTKTQYF. The DNA for the CDR3 is TGTGCCAGCTCACCCGGGACTAGCGGGACAAAGACCCAGTACTTC.

On this clonotype itself: A much larger clone lies one base from this, so it may be a read error. CDR3 bases: TGTGCCAGCAGTTACCCCGGACTAGCGGTCCACGAGCAGTACTTC. Translated: CASSYPGLAVHEQYF. V gene TRBV6-2 or TRBV6-3 combines with J gene TRBJ2-7, with 10 bases matching TRBD2. Unmatched junction bases numbered 6, after V lost 2 bases and J lost 5 bases. This CDR3 has 15 amino acids. Germline values: CDR1 MNHEY, CDR2 SVGEGT.

As regards this clonotype: A read error is possible here, since a much larger clone lies one base away. This chain connects TRBV11-2 to TRBJ1-4; 8 bases match TRBD1. This CDR3 has 15 amino acids. CDR1 is SGHAT, CDR2 FQNNGV, per germline. The CDR3 DNA reads as TGTGCCAGCAGCCGGGACAGGAAGGTTTATATAGAACTGTCTTTT. Translating gives CASSRDRKVYIELSF.

The sample holds many counts of this clonotype. V and J are TRBV18 and TRBJ2-7; D is unclear. The CDR3 covers 13 residues. From germline, CDR1 is KGHSH and CDR2 LQKENI. V lost 0 bases and J lost 3, with 6 bases in between. The CDR3 sequence is CASSPPNGYEQYF. DNA of the CDR3: TGTGCCAGCTCACCACCGAATGGCTACGAGCAGTACTTC. The full variable domain, with the rest looked up from reference TRBV18 and TRBJ2-7, is NAGVMQNPRHLVRRRGQEARLRCSPMKGHSHVYWYRQLPEEGLKFMVYLQKENIIDESGMPKERFSAEFPKEGPSILRIQQVVRGDSAAYFCASSPPNGYEQYFGPGTRLTVT.

This clonotype has a count of ten or more. This sequence joins TRBV7-9 and TRBJ1-2; D is unresolved. This CDR3 region has 16 residues. The V and J ends lost 0 bases and 2 bases respectively, with 13 bases between them. In germline, CDR1 is SEHNR, CDR2 FQNEAQ (reference sequence). The CDR3 region is CASSLALGRSNYGYTF. The CDR3 coding sequence is TGTGCCAGCAGCTTAGCGCTGGGCAGGTCCAACTATGGCTACACCTTC. The full variable domain, rest sourced from reference TRBV7-9 and TRBJ1-2, is DTGVSQNPRHKITKRGQNVTFRCDPISEHNRLYWYRQTLGQGPEFLTYFQNEAQLEKSRLLSDRFSAERPKGSFSTLEIQRTEQGDSAMYLCASSLALGRSNYGYTFGSGTRLTVV.

A word on this clonotype: A far larger clone is a single base away, which makes a read error likely. The chain joins TRBV11-2 to TRBJ2-7; TRBD1 matches 7 bases. The closer fit of TRBJ2-3 to the DNA end suggests the J call may be wrong. This CDR3 comprises 15 residues. Germline CDR1 reads SGHAT; CDR2 reads FQNNGV. CDR3 loop: CASSLAGTASDAQYF. CDR3 in DNA: TGTGCCAGCAGCTTAGCGGGGACAGCCTCAGATGCGCAGTATTTT.

A few counts support this clonotype. The chain carries TRBV7-2 and TRBJ2-3; D is undetermined. The ends were cut back, 1 base at V and 8 bases at J, with 7 bases in the middle. CDR1 is SGHTA, CDR2 FQGNSA, per germline. The CDR3 is made up of 12 amino acids. The CDR3 coding sequence is TGTGCCAGCAGCTTAGAGACGGGTACGCAGTATTTT. Encoded protein: CASSLETGTQYF.

This clonotype was seen at least ten times. The chain combines TRBV27 with TRBJ2-3; D remains ambiguous. CDR1 MNHEY and CDR2 SMNVEV come from the germline V gene (reference sequence). Trimming pared 3 bases from V and 5 bases from J, leaving 12 bases between. CDR3 length equals 14 residues. In nucleotides, the CDR3 is TGTGCCAGCAGTTTTGCGGACGAAAGAGATACGCAGTATTTT. Translating gives CASSFADERDTQYF.

This chain joins TRBV6-2 or TRBV6-3 and TRBJ2-7, with 9 positions matching TRBD2. After removal of 4 bases from V and 5 bases from J, the junction contained 9 bases not matched to a gene. The germline gives CDR1 MNHEY, CDR2 SVGEGT. The CDR3 length is 15 residues. In DNA, the CDR3 is TGTGCCAGCAGTTCCTCGGGACTAGCCACGAACGAGCAGTACTTC. Its translation: CASSSSGLATNEQYF.

As to this clonotype: A much bigger clone sits one base away, suggesting this may be a read error. V usage is TRBV27 and J usage is TRBJ2-3; 7 nucleotides match TRBD2. The assigned J gene may be wrong: the sequence end matches TRBJ2-7 better. The CDR3 has 12 amino acids. Germline V CDR1 and CDR2: MNHEY, SMNVEV (reference sequence). The CDR3 loop is CASSFRGDGQYF. In DNA, the CDR3 is TGTGCCAGCAGTTTTCGGGGGGACGGGCAGTACTTC.

This clonotype was counted only a few times. V usage is TRBV14 and J usage is TRBJ2-3; D gene unclear. Germline assignment: CDR1 SGHDN and CDR2 FVKESK. The CDR3 totals 15 residues. Trimming removed 1 base from V and 5 bases from J, with 13 bases in between. The CDR3 reads CASSQVGLSRDTQYF. CDR3 in DNA: TGTGCCAGCAGCCAAGTTGGATTATCGCGAGATACGCAGTATTTT.

With respect to this clonotype: Mismatch with germline at one junction end may stem from a read error. The CDR3 bases are TGTGCCAGCAGCTCCTCGACAGGGTACGGGCAGTACTTC. It specifies CASSSSTGYGQYF. The rearrangement uses TRBV11-1 and TRBJ2-7, with 7 bases aligning to TRBD1. The CDR3 has 13 amino acids. The germline CDR1 and CDR2 sequences are SGHAT and FQDESV (reference sequence).

This clonotype was recorded many times. This sequence joins TRBV10-3 and TRBJ1-2, with D maybe TRBD1 (5 bases). The length of the CDR3 is 16 residues. V lost 6 bases and J 2 bases, leaving 19 bases between the germline ends. Germline-derived CDR1 and CDR2 are ENHRY and SYGVKD. DNA for the CDR3: TGTGCCATCAGGGCTTCCGAGCGGGACGCAAACTATGGCTACACCTTC. Its protein product is CAIRASERDANYGYTF.